The clone carrying this T cell receptor (beta chain) was detected once. Its antigen is not known. The data are from a study of Graves' ophthalmopathy and Graves' hyperthyroidism. From RNA, the CDR3 regions of TCR beta chains were amplified and sequenced. A first-round RT-PCR used HTBI primers, followed by a second-round multiplex PCR. TCRdb independently ran MiXCR on the multiplex PCR reads; one entry per CDR3 protein. Here the sample spans some 160,000 distinct CDR3 sequences, 30% to 45% being singletons. Physicians reached a diagnosis by relying on clinical symptoms, serum thyroxine, TRAb, thyroid ultrasound and orbital computed tomography. A 10 ml volume of fresh peripheral blood provided the PBMCs. Notes on the study in general: Ophthalmopathy could be told apart from stable hyperthyroidism by a 13-signature model (under 90% sensitivity, roughly 80% specificity).

Sequencing input: peripheral blood. This receptor was obtained from a man under 40 with Graves' ophthalmopathy.

This CDR3 is CSGKRAVEETQYF. For the CDR3, the DNA is TGCAGTGGCAAAAGGGCGGTGGAAGAGACCCAGTACTTC. V gene TRBV20-1 combines with J gene TRBJ2-5; D gene uncertain. This CDR3 has 13 residues. Trimming took 7 bases from V and 3 from J, leaving 15 bases between them. Germline V gene data show CDR1 as DFQATT and CDR2 as SNEGSKA (reference sequence).